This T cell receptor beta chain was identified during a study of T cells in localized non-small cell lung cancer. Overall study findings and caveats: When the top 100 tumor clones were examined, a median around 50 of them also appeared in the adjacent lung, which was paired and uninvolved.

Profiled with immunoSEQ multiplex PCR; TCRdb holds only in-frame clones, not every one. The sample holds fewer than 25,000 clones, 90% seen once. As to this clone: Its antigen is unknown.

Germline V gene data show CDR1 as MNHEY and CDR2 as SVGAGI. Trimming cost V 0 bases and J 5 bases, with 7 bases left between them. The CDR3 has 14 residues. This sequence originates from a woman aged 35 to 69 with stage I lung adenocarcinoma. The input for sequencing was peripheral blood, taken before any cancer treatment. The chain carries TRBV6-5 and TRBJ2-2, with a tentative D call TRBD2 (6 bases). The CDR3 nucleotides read TGTGCCAGCAGTTACTCGGAGGGGACCGGGGAGCTGTTTTTT. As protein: CASSYSEGTGELFF.